This T cell receptor (beta chain) was sequenced for a study of human T cells and chemical hapten exposure. Time point reported: pre-sensitization, week 0. Treatment indicated: therapeutic diphenylcyclopropenone sensitization with weekly scalp DPC. The study, taken as a whole, reports: Because they had alopecia, donors may respond immunologically unlike healthy people.

Germline CDR1 and CDR2: MDHEN and SYDVKM. The CDR3 has 16 residues. Between the trimmed V and J ends, which lost 7 bases and 4 bases, there was a span of 20 bases. Comments on this clonotype: No antigen is known for it.

TCRdb reprocessed the RACE reads via MiXCR and lists one record per CDR3 protein. This table holds about 250,000 distinct CDR3 sequences, approximately 7.5% found once. The V and J genes are TRBV28 and TRBJ2-1; D possibly matches TRBD1 or TRBD2 (5 bases each). The sequenced sample was whole blood, obtained in connection with sensitization to the hapten diphenylcyclopropenone (DPC). The TCR comes from a man between 18 and 35 years old with alopecia areata. Some clones in this sample may be carry-over from other donors' samples. CDR3 loop: CASTFRGRILYNEQFF. The CDR3 coding sequence is TGTGCCAGCACTTTCCGGGGCAGGATCTTGTACAATGAGCAGTTCTTC.